This T cell receptor beta chain was sequenced during a study of cytomegalovirus exposure and HLA in healthy donors. Germline lookup yields CDR1 SGHRS and CDR2 YFSETQ. Trimming stripped 0 bases from V and 3 bases from J, with 6 bases between. The CDR3 extends over 14 amino acids. 13 Jbeta primers and 60 Vbeta primers were used for the PCR. Using immunoSEQ multiplex PCR, the repertoire was profiled, and TCRdb retains in-frame clones only, with some absent. The table has 110,000 to 150,000 clones, around 76% seen once. In its sample, this clone was seen once. The receptor comes from a male donor in good health and CMV-seronegative. The chain employs TRBV5-1 and TRBJ2-2, with D unresolved. The source material was PBMCs. In DNA form, the CDR3 reads TGCGCCAGCAGCTTGGATCCGGACACCGGGGAGCTGTTTTTT. Protein sequence: CASSLDPDTGELFF.